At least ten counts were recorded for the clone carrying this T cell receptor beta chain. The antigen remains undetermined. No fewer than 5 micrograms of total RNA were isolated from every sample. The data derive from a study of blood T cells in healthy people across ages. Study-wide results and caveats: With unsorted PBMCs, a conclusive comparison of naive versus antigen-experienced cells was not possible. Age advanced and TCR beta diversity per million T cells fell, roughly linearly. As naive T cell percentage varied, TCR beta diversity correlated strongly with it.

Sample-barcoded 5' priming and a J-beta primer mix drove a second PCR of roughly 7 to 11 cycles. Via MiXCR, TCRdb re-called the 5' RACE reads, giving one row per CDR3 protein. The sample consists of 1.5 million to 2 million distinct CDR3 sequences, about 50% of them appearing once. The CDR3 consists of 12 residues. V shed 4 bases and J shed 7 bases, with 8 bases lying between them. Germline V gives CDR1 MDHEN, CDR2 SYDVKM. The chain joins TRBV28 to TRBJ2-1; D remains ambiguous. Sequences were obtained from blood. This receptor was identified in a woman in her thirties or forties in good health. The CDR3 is CASSSVWNEQFF. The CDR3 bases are TGTGCCAGCAGTTCGGTTTGGAATGAGCAGTTCTTC.